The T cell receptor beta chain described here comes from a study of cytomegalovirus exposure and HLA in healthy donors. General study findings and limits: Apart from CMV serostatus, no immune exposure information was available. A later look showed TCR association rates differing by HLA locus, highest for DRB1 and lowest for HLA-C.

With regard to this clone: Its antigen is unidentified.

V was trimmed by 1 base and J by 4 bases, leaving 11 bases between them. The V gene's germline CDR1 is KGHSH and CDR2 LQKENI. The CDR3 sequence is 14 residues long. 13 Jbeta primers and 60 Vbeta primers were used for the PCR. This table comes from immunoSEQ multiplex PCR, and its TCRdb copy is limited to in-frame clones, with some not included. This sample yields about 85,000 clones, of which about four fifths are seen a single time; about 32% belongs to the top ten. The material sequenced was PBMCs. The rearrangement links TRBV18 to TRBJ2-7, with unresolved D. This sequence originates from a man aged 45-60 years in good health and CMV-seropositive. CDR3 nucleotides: TGTGCCAGCTCACCACAAGGCGGATTGTACGAGCAGTACTTC. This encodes CASSPQGGLYEQYF.